This entry describes one T cell receptor beta chain. No antigen is known for it. The sample originates from a study of human thymus T cells. Resections that were taken during corrective heart surgery supplied the thymus tissue. Generated by immunoSEQ multiplex PCR, the TCRdb table keeps only in-frame clones and is missing some. The data contain fewer than 90,000 clones, around 96% of them seen just once; the ten biggest clones take up 0.025% to 0.035%. Regarding the study as a whole: Overlap was high between thymic repertoires from unrelated individuals, as reported in related research.

V was pared by 5 bases and J by 6 bases, with 20 bases between. Germline V CDR1 and CDR2: SGHAT, FQNNGV. CDR3 size: 16 residues. This receptor was taken from a boy in the first two years of life with a congenital heart defect but otherwise immunologically healthy. The chain joins TRBV11-2 to TRBJ2-1; D is tentatively TRBD1 or TRBD2 (5 bases each). The sequencing sample was made of thymus tissue. The CDR3 nucleotides read TGTGCCAGCAGCACACCCGGGACCTCAAGAGGCAATGAGCAGTTCTTC. Amino acids: CASSTPGTSRGNEQFF.